This T cell receptor beta chain was recovered during a study of blood T cell repertoires in COVID-19. This table comes from immunoSEQ multiplex PCR, and its TCRdb copy is limited to in-frame clones, with some not included. Among approximately 300,000 clones listed, about 86% were seen once. Trimming removed 3 bases at V and 8 bases at J, with 10 bases between. The CDR3 extends over 13 amino acids. The source material was peripheral blood. The TCR originated in a woman aged 50 to 60 with acute or convalescent COVID-19. The chain couples TRBV12-3 or TRBV12-4 to TRBJ1-4; D is unclear. The CDR3 sequence is CASSFQRREKLFF. Written as DNA, the CDR3 is TGTGCCAGCAGTTTTCAGAGGAGAGAAAAACTGTTTTTT.